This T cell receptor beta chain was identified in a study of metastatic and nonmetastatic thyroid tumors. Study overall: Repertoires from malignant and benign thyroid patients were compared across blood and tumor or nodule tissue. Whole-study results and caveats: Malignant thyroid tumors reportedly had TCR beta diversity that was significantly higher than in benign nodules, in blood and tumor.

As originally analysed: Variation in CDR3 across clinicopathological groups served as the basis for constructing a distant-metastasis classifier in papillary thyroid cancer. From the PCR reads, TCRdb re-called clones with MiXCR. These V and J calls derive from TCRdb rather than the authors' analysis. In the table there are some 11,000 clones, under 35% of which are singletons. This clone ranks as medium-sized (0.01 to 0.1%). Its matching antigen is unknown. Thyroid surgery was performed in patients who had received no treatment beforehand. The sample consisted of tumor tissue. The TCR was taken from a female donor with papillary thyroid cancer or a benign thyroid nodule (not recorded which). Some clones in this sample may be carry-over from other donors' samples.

CDR3 amino acids: CASSHTRSRGYEQYF. Here the CDR3 DNA reads TGTGCCAGCAGTCACACTCGATCTAGGGGCTACGAGCAGTACTTC. The chain links TRBV7-8 to TRBJ2-7; possible D gene TRBD1, 5 bases. Germline V gene lookup returns CDR1 SGHVS and CDR2 FQNEAQ. The V end lost 6 bases, the J end lost 3 bases, and 18 bases lay between the germline ends. This CDR3 is 15 amino acids long.